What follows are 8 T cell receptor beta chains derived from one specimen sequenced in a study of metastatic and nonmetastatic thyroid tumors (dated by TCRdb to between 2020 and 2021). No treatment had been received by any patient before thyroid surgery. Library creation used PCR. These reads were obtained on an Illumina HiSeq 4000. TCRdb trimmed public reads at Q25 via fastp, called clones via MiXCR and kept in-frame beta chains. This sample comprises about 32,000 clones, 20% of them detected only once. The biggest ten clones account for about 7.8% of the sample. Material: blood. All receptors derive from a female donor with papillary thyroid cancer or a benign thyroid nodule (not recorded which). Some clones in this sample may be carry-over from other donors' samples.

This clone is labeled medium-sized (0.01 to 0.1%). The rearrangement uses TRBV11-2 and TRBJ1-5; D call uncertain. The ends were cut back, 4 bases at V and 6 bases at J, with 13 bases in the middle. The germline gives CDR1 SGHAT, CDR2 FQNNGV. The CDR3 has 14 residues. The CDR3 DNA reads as TGTGCCAGCAGCTCCGGGTCTAGGATTCAGCCCCAGCATTTT. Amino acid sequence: CASSSGSRIQPQHF.

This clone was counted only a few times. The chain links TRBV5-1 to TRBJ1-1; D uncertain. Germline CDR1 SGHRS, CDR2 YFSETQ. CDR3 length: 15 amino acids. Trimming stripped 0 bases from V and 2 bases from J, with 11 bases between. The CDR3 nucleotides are TGCGCCAGCAGCTTGGCCGGAGTGTCTAACACTGAAGCTTTCTTT. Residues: CASSLAGVSNTEAFF.

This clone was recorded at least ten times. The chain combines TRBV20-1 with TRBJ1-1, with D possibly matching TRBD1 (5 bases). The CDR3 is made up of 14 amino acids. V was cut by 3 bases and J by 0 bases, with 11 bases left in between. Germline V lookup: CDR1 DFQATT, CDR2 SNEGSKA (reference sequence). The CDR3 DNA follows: TGCAGTGCTAGGAGGGACGGACTGAACACTGAAGCTTTCTTT. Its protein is CSARRDGLNTEAFF.

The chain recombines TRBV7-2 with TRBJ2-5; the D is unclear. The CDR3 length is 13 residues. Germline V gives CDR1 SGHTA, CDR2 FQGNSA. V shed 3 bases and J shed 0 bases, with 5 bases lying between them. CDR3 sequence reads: CASSFWDQETQYF. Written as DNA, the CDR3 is TGTGCCAGCAGCTTTTGGGACCAAGAGACCCAGTACTTC. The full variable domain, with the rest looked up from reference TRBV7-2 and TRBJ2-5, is GAGVSQSPSNKVTEKGKDVELRCDPISGHTALYWYRQSLGQGLEFLIYFQGNSAPDKSGLPSDRFSAERTGGSVSTLTIQRTQQEDSAVYLCASSFWDQETQYFGPGTRLLVL.

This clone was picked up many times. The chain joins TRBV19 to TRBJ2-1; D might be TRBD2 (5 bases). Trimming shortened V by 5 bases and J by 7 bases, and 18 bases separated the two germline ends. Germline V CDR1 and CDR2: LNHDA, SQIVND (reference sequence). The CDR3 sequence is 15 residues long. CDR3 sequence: CASSFRLPPSNEQFF. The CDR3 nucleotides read TGTGCCAGTAGTTTTCGACTACCTCCGTCTAATGAGCAGTTCTTC.

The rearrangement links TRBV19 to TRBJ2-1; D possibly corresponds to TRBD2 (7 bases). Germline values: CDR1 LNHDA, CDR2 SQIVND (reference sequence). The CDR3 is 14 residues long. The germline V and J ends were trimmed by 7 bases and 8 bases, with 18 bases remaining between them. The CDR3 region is CASIGGGGFYEQFF. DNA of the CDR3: TGTGCCAGTATAGGGGGGGGCGGATTCTATGAGCAGTTCTTC. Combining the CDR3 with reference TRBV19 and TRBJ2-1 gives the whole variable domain DGGITQSPKYLFRKEGQNVTLSCEQNLNHDAMYWYRQDPGQGLRLIYYSQIVNDFQKGDIAEGYSVSREKKESFPLTVTSAQKNPTAFYLCASIGGGGFYEQFFGPGTRLTVL.

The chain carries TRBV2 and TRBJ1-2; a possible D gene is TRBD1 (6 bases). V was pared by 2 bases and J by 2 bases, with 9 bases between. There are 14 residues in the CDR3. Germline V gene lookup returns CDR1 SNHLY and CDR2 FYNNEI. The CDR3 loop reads CASSETTGNYGYTF. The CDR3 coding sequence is TGTGCCAGCAGTGAAACTACAGGGAACTATGGCTACACCTTC. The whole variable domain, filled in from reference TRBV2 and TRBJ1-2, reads EPEVTQTPSHQVTQMGQEVILRCVPISNHLYFYWYRQILGQKVEFLVSFYNNEISEKSEIFDDQFSVERPDGSNFTLKIRSTKLEDSAMYFCASSETTGNYGYTFGSGTRLTVV.

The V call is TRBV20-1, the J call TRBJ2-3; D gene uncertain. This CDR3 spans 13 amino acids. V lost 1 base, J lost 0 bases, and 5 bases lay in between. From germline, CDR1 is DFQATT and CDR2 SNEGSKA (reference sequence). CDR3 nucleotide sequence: TGCAGTGCTAGAGTGGGTAGCACAGATACGCAGTATTTT. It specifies CSARVGSTDTQYF.